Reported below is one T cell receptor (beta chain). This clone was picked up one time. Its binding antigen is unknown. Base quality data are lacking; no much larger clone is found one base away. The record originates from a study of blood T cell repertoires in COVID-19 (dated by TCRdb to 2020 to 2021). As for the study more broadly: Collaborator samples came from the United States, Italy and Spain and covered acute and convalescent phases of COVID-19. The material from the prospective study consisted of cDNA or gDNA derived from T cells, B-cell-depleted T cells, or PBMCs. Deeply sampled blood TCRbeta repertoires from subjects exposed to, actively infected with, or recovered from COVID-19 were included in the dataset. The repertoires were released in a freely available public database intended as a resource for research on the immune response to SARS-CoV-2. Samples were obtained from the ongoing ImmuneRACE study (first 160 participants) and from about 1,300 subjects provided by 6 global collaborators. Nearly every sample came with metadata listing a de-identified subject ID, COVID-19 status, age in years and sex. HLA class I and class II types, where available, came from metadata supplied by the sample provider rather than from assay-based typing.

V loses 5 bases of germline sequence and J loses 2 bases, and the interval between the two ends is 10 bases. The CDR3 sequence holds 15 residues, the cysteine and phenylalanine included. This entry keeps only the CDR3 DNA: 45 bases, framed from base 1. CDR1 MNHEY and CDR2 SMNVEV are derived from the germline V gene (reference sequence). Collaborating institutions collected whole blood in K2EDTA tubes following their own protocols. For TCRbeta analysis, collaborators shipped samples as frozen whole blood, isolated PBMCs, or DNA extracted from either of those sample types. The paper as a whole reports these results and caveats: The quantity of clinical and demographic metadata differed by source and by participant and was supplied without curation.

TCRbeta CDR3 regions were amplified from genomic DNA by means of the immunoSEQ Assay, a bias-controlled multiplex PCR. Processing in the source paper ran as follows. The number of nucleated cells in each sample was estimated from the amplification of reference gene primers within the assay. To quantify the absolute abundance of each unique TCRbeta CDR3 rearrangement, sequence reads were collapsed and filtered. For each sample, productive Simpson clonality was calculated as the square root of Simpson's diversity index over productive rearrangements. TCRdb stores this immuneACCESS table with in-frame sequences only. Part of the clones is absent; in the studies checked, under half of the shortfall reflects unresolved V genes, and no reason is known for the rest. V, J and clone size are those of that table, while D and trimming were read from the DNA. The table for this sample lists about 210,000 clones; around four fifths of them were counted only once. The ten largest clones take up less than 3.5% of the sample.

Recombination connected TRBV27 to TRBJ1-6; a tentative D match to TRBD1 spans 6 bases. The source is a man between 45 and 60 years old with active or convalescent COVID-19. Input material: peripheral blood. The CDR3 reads CASSANRAYNSPLHF. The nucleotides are TGTGCCAGCAGTGCCAACAGGGCCTATAATTCACCCCTCCACTTT.